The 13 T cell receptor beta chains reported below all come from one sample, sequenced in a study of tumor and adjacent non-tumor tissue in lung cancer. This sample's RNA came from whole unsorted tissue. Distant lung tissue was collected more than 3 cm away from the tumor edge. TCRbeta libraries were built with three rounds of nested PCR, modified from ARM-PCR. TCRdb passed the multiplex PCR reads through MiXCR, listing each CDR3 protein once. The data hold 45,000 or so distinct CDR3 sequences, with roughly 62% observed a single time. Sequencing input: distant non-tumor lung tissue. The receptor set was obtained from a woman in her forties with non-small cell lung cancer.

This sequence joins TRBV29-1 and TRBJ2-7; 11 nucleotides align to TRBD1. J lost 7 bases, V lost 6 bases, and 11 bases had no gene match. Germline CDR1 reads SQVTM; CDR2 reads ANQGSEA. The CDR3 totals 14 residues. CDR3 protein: CSVARTGGMEEQYF. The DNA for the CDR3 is TGCAGCGTCGCCAGGACAGGGGGCATGGAGGAGCAGTACTTC.

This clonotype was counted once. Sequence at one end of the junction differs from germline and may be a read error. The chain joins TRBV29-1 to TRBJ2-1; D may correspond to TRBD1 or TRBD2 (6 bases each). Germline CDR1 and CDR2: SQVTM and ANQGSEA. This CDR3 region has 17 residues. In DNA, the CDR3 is TGCAGCGTTGAAGGATGGAGGGGGACATCTTCCTACAATGGGCAGTTCTTC. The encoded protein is CSVEGWRGTSSYNGQFF.

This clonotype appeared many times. The CDR3 is CASSAIHEQFF. DNA of the CDR3: TGTGCCAGCAGCGCAATTCATGAGCAGTTCTTC. The V gene is TRBV5-6, the J gene TRBJ2-1; D unclear. This CDR3 contains 11 residues. Germline CDR1 is SGHDT and CDR2 is YYEEEE. V lost 4 bases and J 8 bases, leaving 7 bases between the germline ends.

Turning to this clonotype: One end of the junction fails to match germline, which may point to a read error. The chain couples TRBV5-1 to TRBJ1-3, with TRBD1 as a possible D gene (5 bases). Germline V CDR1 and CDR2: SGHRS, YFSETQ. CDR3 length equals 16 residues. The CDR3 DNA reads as TGCGCCAGCAGCCCGGGACGGCCTAGCTCTGGAGACACCATATATTTT. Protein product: CASSPGRPSSGDTIYF.

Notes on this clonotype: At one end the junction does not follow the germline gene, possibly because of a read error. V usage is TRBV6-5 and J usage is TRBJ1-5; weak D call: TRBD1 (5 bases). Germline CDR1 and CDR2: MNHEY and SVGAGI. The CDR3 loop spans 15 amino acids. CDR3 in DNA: TGTGCCAGCAGTTCAACAGCAGGGTTCGATCAGACCCAGCATTTT. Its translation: CASSSTAGFDQTQHF.

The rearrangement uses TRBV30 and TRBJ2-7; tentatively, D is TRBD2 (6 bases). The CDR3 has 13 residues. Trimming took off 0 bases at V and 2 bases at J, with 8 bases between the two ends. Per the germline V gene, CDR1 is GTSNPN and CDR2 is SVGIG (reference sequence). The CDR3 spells CAWSVAGPYEQYF. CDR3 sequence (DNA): TGTGCCTGGAGTGTAGCGGGTCCCTACGAGCAGTACTTC.

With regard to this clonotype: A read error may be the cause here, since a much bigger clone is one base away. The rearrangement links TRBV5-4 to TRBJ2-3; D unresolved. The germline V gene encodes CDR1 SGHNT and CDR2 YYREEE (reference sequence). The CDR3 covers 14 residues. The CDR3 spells CVSSPWLSTDTQYF. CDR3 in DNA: TGTGTCAGCAGCCCTTGGCTAAGCACAGATACGCAGTATTTT.

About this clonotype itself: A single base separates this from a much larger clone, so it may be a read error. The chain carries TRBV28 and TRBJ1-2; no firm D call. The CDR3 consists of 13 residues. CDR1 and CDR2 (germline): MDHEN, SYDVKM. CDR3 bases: TGTGCCAGCAGTTTTGCAGGATTATATGGCTACATCTTC. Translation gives CASSFAGLYGYIF.

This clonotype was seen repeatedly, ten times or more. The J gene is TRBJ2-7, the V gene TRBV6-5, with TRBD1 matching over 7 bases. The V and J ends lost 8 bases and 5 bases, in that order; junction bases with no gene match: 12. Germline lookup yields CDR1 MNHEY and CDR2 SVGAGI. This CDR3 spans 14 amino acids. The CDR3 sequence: CASRITRTGDEQYF. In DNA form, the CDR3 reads TGTGCCAGCCGTATAACTCGAACAGGGGACGAGCAGTACTTC.

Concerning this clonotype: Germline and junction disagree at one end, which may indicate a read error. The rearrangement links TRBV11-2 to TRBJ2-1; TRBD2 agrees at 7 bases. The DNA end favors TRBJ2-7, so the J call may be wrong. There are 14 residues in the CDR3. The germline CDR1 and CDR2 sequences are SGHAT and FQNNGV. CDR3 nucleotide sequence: TGCGCCAGTAGCTTGGCGGGAGCAAACAATGAGCAGTACTTC. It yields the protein CASSLAGANNEQYF.

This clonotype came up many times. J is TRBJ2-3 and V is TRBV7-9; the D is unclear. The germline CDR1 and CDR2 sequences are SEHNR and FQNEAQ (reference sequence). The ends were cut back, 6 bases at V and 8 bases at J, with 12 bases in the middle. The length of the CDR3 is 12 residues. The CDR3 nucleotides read TGTGCCAGCAGTCCAGATACGTTTACGCAGTATTTT. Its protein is CASSPDTFTQYF.

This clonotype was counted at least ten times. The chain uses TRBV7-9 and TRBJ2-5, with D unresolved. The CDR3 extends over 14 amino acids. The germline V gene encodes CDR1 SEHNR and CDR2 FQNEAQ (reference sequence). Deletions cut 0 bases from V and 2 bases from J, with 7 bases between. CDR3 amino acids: CASSLAPTQETQYF. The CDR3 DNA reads TGTGCCAGCAGCTTAGCTCCCACGCAAGAGACCCAGTACTTC.

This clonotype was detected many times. The CDR3 is CASSQDQAGTDTQYF. In DNA form, the CDR3 reads TGCGCCAGCAGCCAAGATCAGGCAGGCACAGATACGCAGTATTTT. This chain links TRBV4-1 with TRBJ2-3; D uncertain. The germline V gene encodes CDR1 MGHRA and CDR2 YSYEKL. Trimming removed 0 bases from V and 1 base from J, with 8 bases in between. The CDR3 has 15 residues.